This TCR beta chain was captured in a study of cytomegalovirus exposure and HLA in healthy donors. TCRdb keeps only in-frame clones here, not all; method: immunoSEQ multiplex PCR. The sample has about 160,000 clones; approximately 80% are singletons. Study results and limitations: In the 95 to 150 validation repertoires, just under 95% of cluster scores exceeded 0, per a later analysis.

Concerning this clone itself: Its matching antigen is unknown.

Separation from the roughly 700-subject first cohort characterized the 120-subject validation cohort, to which the donors belonged. The receptor's source is a man aged 30 to 39 in good health and CMV-seropositive. Sequencing was done on a sample of PBMCs.

CDR3 sequence reads: CASSLGQGGEQYF. DNA of the CDR3: TGTGCCAGCAGCTTGGGACAGGGCGGCGAGCAGTACTTC. V is TRBV5-8 and J is TRBJ2-7; 7 bases map to TRBD1. Germline CDR1 and CDR2: SGHTS and YDEGEE. CDR3 length equals 13 residues. V shed 0 bases and J 6 bases; nucleotides not matched to a gene: 3.